The entry below describes one TCR beta chain. In the authors' methods: Amplification with reference gene primers provided the estimates of nucleated cell counts. Measured with immunoSEQ multiplex PCR; TCRdb has only the in-frame clones, and not every one. V and J calls plus clone size are reproduced from that table; the DNA served to infer D and trimming. The sample yields tens of thousands of clones, about 89% seen once. This specimen belongs to a study of blood T cell repertoires in COVID-19. After removal of 6 bases from V and 4 bases from J, the junction contained 5 bases not matched to a gene. This CDR3 has 13 residues.

The sequenced sample was peripheral blood. The genes are TRBV12-3 or TRBV12-4 and TRBJ1-1, with 7 positions matching TRBD1. The sequence came from a human donor in a cohort sampled during active COVID-19. In DNA, the CDR3 is TGTGCCAGCAGGTTATCAGGGGGCACTGAAGCTTTCTTT. It codes for CASRLSGGTEAFF.